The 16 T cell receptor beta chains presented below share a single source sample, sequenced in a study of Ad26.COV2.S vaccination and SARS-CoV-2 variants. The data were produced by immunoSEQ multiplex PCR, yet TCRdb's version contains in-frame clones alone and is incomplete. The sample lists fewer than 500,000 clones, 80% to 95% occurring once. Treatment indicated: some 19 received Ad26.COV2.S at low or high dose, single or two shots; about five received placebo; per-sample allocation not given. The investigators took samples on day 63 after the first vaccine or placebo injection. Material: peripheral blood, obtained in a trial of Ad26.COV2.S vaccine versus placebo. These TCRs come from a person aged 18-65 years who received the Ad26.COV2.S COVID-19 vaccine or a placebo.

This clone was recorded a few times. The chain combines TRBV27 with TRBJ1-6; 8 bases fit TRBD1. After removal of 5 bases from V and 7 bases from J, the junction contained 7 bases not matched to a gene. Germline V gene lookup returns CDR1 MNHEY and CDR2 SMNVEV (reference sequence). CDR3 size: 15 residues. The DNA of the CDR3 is TGTGCCAGCAGTCCAGGACAGGGTTACAATTCACCCCTCCACTTT. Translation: CASSPGQGYNSPLHF.

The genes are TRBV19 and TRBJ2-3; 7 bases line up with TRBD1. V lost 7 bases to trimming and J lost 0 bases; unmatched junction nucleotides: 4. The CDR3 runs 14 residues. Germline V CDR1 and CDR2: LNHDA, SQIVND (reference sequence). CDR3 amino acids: CASKGQASTDTQYF. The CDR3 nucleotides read TGTGCCAGTAAAGGACAGGCTAGCACAGATACGCAGTATTTT.

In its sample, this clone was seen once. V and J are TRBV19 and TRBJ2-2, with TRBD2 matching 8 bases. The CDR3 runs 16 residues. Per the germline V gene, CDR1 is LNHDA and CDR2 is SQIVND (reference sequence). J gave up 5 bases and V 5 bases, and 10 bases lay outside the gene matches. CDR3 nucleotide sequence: TGTGCCAGTAGTTCCCGTCGGGAGGGAGGGACCGGGGAGCTGTTTTTT. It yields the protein CASSSRREGGTGELFF.

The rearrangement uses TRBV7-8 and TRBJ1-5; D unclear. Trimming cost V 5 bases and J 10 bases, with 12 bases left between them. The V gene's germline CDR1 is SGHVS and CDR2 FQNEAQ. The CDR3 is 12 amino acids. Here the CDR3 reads CASSNTPGPQHF. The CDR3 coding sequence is TGTGCCAGCAGCAATACCCCGGGCCCCCAGCATTTT.

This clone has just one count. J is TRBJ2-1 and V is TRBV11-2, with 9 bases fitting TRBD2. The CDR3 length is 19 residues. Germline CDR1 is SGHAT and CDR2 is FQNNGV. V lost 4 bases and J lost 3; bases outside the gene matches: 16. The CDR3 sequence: CASSSRGGLLAGDYNEQFF. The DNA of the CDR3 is TGTGCCAGCAGCTCCCGGGGTGGATTGTTAGCGGGAGACTACAATGAGCAGTTCTTC.

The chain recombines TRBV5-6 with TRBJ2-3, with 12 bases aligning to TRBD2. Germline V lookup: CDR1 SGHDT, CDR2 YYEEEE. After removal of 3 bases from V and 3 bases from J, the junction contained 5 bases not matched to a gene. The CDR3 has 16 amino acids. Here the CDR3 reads CASSWPTSGRTDTQYF. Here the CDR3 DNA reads TGTGCCAGCAGCTGGCCGACTAGCGGGAGAACAGATACGCAGTATTTT.

The CDR3: CASSLDGTAEKLFF. In DNA form, the CDR3 reads TGTGCCAGCAGCTTAGATGGGACAGCTGAAAAACTGTTTTTT. The V gene is TRBV11-2, the J gene TRBJ1-4, with TRBD1 matching 7 bases. The CDR3 contains 14 residues. CDR1 and CDR2 from the germline V gene are SGHAT and FQNNGV. The ends lost 0 bases at V and 7 bases at J; junction bases unmatched: 2. Drawing the rest from reference TRBV11-2 and TRBJ1-4, the complete variable domain is EAGVAQSPRYKIIEKRQSVAFWCNPISGHATLYWYQQILGQGPKLLIQFQNNGVVDDSQLPKDRFSAERLKGVDSTLKIQPAKLEDSAVYLCASSLDGTAEKLFFGSGTQLSVL.

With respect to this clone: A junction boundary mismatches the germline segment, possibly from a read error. This chain's CDR3 is CATRRGTSGRALETQYF. DNA for the CDR3: TGTGCCACCAGAAGAGGGACTAGCGGGAGGGCCTTAGAGACCCAGTACTTC. V usage is TRBV15 and J usage is TRBJ2-5, with 16 nucleotides matching TRBD2. Germline V gives CDR1 LNHNV, CDR2 YYDKDF (reference sequence). The CDR3 is 17 amino acids.

This CDR3 is CAWSELGQPPTQYF. In nucleotides, the CDR3 is TGTGCCTGGAGTGAGCTGGGACAGCCTCCAACCCAGTACTTC. V is TRBV30 and J is TRBJ2-5, with 7 bases lining up with TRBD1. In germline, CDR1 is GTSNPN, CDR2 SVGIG (reference sequence). With 1 base clipped from V and 8 bases from J, the junction kept 10 bases outside the gene matches. CDR3 length: 14 amino acids.

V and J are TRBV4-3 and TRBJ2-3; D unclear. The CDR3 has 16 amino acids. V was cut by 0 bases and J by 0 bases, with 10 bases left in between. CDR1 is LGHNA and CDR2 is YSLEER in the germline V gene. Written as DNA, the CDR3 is TGCGCCAGCAGCCAAGATCACGGAACTAGCACAGATACGCAGTATTTT. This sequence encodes CASSQDHGTSTDTQYF.

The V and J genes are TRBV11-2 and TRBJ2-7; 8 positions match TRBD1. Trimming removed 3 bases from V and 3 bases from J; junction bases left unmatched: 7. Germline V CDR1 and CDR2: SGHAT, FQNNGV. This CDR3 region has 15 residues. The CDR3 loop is CASSFSRGQFYEQYF. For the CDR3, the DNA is TGTGCCAGCAGCTTTTCCAGGGGGCAATTCTACGAGCAGTACTTC.

CDR3 DNA: TGTGCCATCAGTGAGAGGAGCTCGGGAAACACCATATATTTT. Residues: CAISERSSGNTIYF. The rearrangement links TRBV10-3 to TRBJ1-3; D is ambiguous. V lost 2 bases, J lost 4 bases, and 9 bases lay in between. The CDR3 extends over 14 amino acids. In germline, CDR1 is ENHRY, CDR2 SYGVKD.

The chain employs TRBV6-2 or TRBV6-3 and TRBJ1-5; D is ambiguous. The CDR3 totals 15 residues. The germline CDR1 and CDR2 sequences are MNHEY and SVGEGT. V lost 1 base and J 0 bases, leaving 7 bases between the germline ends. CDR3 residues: CASSYYGDSNQPQHF. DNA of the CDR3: TGTGCCAGCAGTTACTATGGGGATAGCAATCAGCCCCAGCATTTT.

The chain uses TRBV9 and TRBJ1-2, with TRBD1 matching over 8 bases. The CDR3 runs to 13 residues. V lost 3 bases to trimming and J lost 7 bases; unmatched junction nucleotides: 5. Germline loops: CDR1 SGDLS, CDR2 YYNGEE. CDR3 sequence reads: CASSAGQGGGYTF. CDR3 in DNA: TGTGCCAGCAGCGCCGGACAGGGCGGTGGCTACACCTTC. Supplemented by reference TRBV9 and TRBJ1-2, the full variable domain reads DSGVTQTPKHLITATGQRVTLRCSPRSGDLSVYWYQQSLDQGLQFLIQYYNGEERAKGNILERFSAQQFPDLHSELNLSSLELGDSALYFCASSAGQGGGYTFGSGTRLTVV.

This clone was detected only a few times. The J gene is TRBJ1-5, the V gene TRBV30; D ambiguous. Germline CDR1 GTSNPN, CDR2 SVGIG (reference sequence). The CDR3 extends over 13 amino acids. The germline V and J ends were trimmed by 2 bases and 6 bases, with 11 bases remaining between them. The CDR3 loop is CAWSRARGQPQHF. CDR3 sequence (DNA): TGTGCCTGGAGTCGTGCGAGAGGTCAGCCCCAGCATTTT.

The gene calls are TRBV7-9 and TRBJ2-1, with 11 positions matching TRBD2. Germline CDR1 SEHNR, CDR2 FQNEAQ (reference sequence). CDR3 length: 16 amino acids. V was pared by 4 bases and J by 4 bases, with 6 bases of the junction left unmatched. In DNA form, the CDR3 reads TGTGCCAGCAGCTCACTAGCGGGAGTTGAATACAATGAGCAGTTCTTC. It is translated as CASSSLAGVEYNEQFF.